The 20 T cell receptor beta chains presented below share a single source sample, sequenced in a study of blood T cell repertoires in COVID-19. Clones were sequenced by immunoSEQ multiplex PCR, and TCRdb holds only the in-frame ones, with some missing. The repertoire includes around 240,000 clones, approximately 80% of them detected once, and approximately 1.9% sits in the top ten. Material for sequencing was peripheral blood. Every receptor here comes from a woman older than 75 with acute or convalescent COVID-19.

V is TRBV28 and J is TRBJ2-1; TRBD2 agrees at 11 bases. The CDR3 runs to 13 residues. V was clipped by 8 bases and J by 7 bases; unmatched bases: 4. Germline values: CDR1 MDHEN, CDR2 SYDVKM. The CDR3 is CASCTSGRNEQFF. The DNA for the CDR3 is TGTGCCAGCTGTACTAGCGGGAGAAATGAGCAGTTCTTC. Supplemented by reference TRBV28 and TRBJ2-1, the full variable domain reads DVKVTQSSRYLVKRTGEKVFLECVQDMDHENMFWYRQDPGLGLRLIYFSYDVKMKEKGDIPEGYSVSREKKERFSLILESASTNQTSMYLCASCTSGRNEQFFGPGTRLTVL.

The genes are TRBV9 and TRBJ2-7; tentatively, D is TRBD1 (6 bases). The CDR3 runs 14 residues. CDR1 and CDR2 from the germline V gene are SGDLS and YYNGEE. V shed 0 bases and J shed 2 bases, with 9 bases lying between them. CDR3 DNA: TGTGCCAGCAGCGTAGACGAGGGGGCCTACGAGCAGTACTTC. Encoded protein: CASSVDEGAYEQYF.

The chain carries TRBV4-2 and TRBJ2-6, with 11 bases matching TRBD2. The CDR3 runs to 18 residues. Trimming at V came to 0 bases and at J to 5 bases, leaving 6 bases not matched to a gene. Germline loops: CDR1 LGHNA, CDR2 YNFKEQ. CDR3 DNA: TGTGCCAGCAGCCAAGATCAGGTAGCGGGGGGGCGGGCCAACGTCCTGACTTTC. Its translation: CASSQDQVAGGRANVLTF.

The sample holds a few counts of this clone. The chain uses TRBV6-5 and TRBJ2-3, with no clear D. The germline CDR1 and CDR2 sequences are MNHEY and SVGAGI. V dropped 8 bases and J dropped 5 bases, with 17 bases sitting between them. This CDR3 has 14 amino acids. The CDR3 is CASCLVRGGDTQYF. Written as DNA, the CDR3 is TGTGCCAGCTGTCTGGTGAGAGGCGGAGATACGCAGTATTTT.

The chain combines TRBV7-3 with TRBJ1-1; D remains ambiguous. CDR3 size: 14 residues. V shed 5 bases and J shed 3 bases, with 13 bases lying between them. Germline V gene data show CDR1 as SGHTA and CDR2 as FQGTGA. DNA of the CDR3: TGTGCCAGCAGCCCGAACCAGAGGGACACTGAAGCTTTCTTT. This encodes CASSPNQRDTEAFF.

This clone was detected a few times. The chain joins TRBV10-1 to TRBJ1-6; D unclear. The V end lost 2 bases, the J end lost 7 bases, and 9 bases lay between the germline ends. CDR1 is WNHNN, CDR2 SYGVQD, per germline (reference sequence). The CDR3 runs to 14 residues. CDR3 sequence reads: CASSERLLNSPLHF. DNA for the CDR3: TGCGCCAGCAGTGAGCGACTCCTAAATTCACCCCTCCACTTT.

The chain has TRBV18 and TRBJ2-5; the D gene is possibly TRBD2 (5 bases). With 3 bases removed from V and 4 bases from J, the gap between germline ends came to 9 bases. CDR3 length: 13 residues. Germline CDR1 is KGHSH and CDR2 is LQKENI. CDR3 sequence (DNA): TGTGCCAGCTCACCCGGGGTCATAGAGACCCAGTACTTC. Encoded protein: CASSPGVIETQYF.

The CDR3 nucleotides are TGTGCCAGCAGCGGGGGGGAGGGAAGAGATTATGGCTACACCTTC. It codes for CASSGGEGRDYGYTF. The rearrangement uses TRBV7-8 and TRBJ1-2, with D perhaps matching TRBD1 (5 bases). Per the germline V gene, CDR1 is SGHVS and CDR2 is FQNEAQ. The CDR3 is 15 residues long. Between the trimmed V and J ends, which lost 5 bases and 5 bases, there was a span of 18 bases.

This clone appeared once. The CDR3 here is CASSLAGGQPQHF. CDR3 DNA: TGTGCCAGCAGTTTGGCAGGGGGGCAGCCCCAGCATTTT. The rearrangement joins TRBV27 to TRBJ1-5, with 7 nucleotides matching TRBD1. In germline, CDR1 is MNHEY, CDR2 SMNVEV (reference sequence). Losses at the gene ends were 3 bases for V and 7 bases for J; bases not matched to a gene: 3. The CDR3 runs 13 residues.

The genes are TRBV7-6 and TRBJ2-2; TRBD2 might be the D (5 bases). This CDR3 region has 15 residues. Between the trimmed V and J ends, which lost 1 base and 6 bases, there was a span of 12 bases. The germline V gene encodes CDR1 SGHVS and CDR2 FNYEAQ. CDR3 residues: CASSLGTLGAGELFF. The DNA for the CDR3 is TGTGCCAGCAGCTTAGGGACTCTCGGGGCCGGGGAGCTGTTTTTT.

With respect to this clone: The CDR3 carries no conserved terminal phenylalanine or tryptophan, so it likely arises from a read error. The DNA is omitted, as the CDR3 cannot be located on it reliably, and the CDR3 follows TCRdb's listing. The rearrangement joins TRBV3-1 (or the pseudogene TRBV3-2) to TRBJ2-3; the table's D call of TRBD2 was not tested on the DNA. The CDR3 spans 13 amino acids, including both terminal residues. Germline values: CDR1 LGHDT, CDR2 YNNKEL (reference sequence). CDR3 region: CASSQGSGGTSFG.

The CDR3: CASSALTGALVNEQFF. The CDR3 bases are TGCGCCAGCAGCGCTCTGACAGGGGCGCTAGTCAATGAGCAGTTCTTC. The rearrangement joins TRBV5-1 to TRBJ2-1, with TRBD1 identical over 8 bases. With 4 bases clipped from V and 6 bases from J, the junction kept 12 bases outside the gene matches. The CDR3 totals 16 residues. CDR1 is SGHRS, CDR2 YFSETQ, per germline.

This clone turned up a few times. V usage is TRBV18 and J usage is TRBJ1-4; tentative D call: TRBD1 (6 bases). Germline CDR1 reads KGHSH; CDR2 reads LQKENI. The CDR3 contains 13 residues. The ends were cut back, 4 bases at V and 4 bases at J, with 7 bases in the middle. Here the CDR3 DNA reads TGTGCCAGCTCACTGGACAGTAATGAAAAACTGTTTTTT. Its protein is CASSLDSNEKLFF. Based on the CDR3 plus reference TRBV18 and TRBJ1-4, the full variable domain is NAGVMQNPRHLVRRRGQEARLRCSPMKGHSHVYWYRQLPEEGLKFMVYLQKENIIDESGMPKERFSAEFPKEGPSILRIQQVVRGDSAAYFCASSLDSNEKLFFGSGTQLSVL.

The chain carries TRBV6-2 or TRBV6-3 and TRBJ1-5; TRBD1 might be the D (6 bases). The V end was cut by 6 bases, the J end by 11 bases, with 20 bases between. The CDR3 sequence is 14 residues long. Germline lookup yields CDR1 MNHEY and CDR2 SVGEGT. The CDR3 spells CASSQVQLGASQHF. The CDR3 region has the DNA TGTGCCAGCAGCCAAGTTCAATTGGGGGCCTCCCAGCATTTT.

This sequence joins TRBV29-1 and TRBJ1-1; 7 nucleotides match TRBD1. Germline CDR1 and CDR2: SQVTM and ANQGSEA. V gave up 2 bases and J gave up 3 bases; unmatched junction bases: 3. CDR3 length equals 13 residues. DNA for the CDR3: TGCAGCGTTGAAAGGGGGCAGGACACTGAAGCTTTCTTT. Its translation is CSVERGQDTEAFF.

V is TRBV2 and J is TRBJ2-1; weak D call: TRBD1 (7 bases). The CDR3 length is 16 residues. V gave up 6 bases and J gave up 3 bases, with 18 bases separating them. Germline loops: CDR1 SNHLY, CDR2 FYNNEI. CDR3 nucleotide sequence: TGTGCCAGCAGGGGCGGCGGGACAGCAAGCTACAATGAGCAGTTCTTC. Translating it yields CASRGGGTASYNEQFF.

The rearrangement joins TRBV24-1 to TRBJ2-3; tentative D call: TRBD1 (5 bases). Germline CDR1 and CDR2: KGHDR and SFDVKD. V lost 7 bases, J lost 0 bases, and 7 bases lay in between. The CDR3 runs to 13 residues. CDR3 DNA sequence: TGTGCCACCAGGGGGCCAAGCACAGATACGCAGTATTTT. It translates to CATRGPSTDTQYF.

This sequence joins TRBV2 and TRBJ1-1, with unresolved D. CDR1 is SNHLY and CDR2 is FYNNEI in the germline V gene. This CDR3 spans 14 amino acids. V was clipped by 4 bases and J by 2 bases, with 11 bases between them. In nucleotides, the CDR3 is TGTGCCAGCAGTGGGTCCAGGCGAAACACTGAAGCTTTCTTT. Translating gives CASSGSRRNTEAFF.

The J gene is TRBJ2-3, the V gene TRBV5-6, with D perhaps TRBD2 (7 bases). CDR3 length: 14 amino acids. Germline V gene sequence: CDR1 SGHDT, CDR2 YYEEEE. V was clipped by 1 base and J by 6 bases, with 12 bases between them. The CDR3 is CASSLQGGGDTQYF. The CDR3 DNA sequence: TGTGCCAGCAGCTTGCAGGGAGGGGGGGATACGCAGTATTTT.

This chain links TRBV30 with TRBJ1-2; TRBD1 aligns across 12 bases. Germline loops: CDR1 GTSNPN, CDR2 SVGIG (reference sequence). V was pared by 3 bases and J by 5 bases, with 10 bases of the junction left unmatched. The CDR3 contains 16 residues. The CDR3 loop reads CAWRTKGTGGRYGYTF. The CDR3 DNA sequence: TGTGCCTGGAGGACCAAAGGGACAGGGGGCCGGTATGGCTACACCTTC.